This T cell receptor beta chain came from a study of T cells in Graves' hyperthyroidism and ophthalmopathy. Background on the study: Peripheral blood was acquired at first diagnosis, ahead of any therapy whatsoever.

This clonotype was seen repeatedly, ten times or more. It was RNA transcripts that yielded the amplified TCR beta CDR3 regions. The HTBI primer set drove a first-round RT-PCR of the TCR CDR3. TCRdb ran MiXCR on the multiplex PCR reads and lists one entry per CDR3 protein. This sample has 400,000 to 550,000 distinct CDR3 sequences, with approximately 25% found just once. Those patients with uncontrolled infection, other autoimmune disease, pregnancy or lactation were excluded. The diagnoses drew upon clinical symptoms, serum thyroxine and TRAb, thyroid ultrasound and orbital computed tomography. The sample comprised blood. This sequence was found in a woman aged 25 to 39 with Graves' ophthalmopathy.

CDR3 loop: CSARPGQGNYEQYF. The CDR3, as DNA: TGCAGTGCCCGGCCGGGACAGGGGAACTACGAGCAGTACTTC. The rearrangement uses TRBV20-1 and TRBJ2-7; 10 bases line up with TRBD1. The CDR3 has 14 residues. In germline, CDR1 is DFQATT, CDR2 SNEGSKA (reference sequence). The J segment lost 3 bases and the V segment lost 6 bases, leaving 8 bases of the junction unmatched.